This T cell receptor beta chain was obtained from a study of cytomegalovirus exposure and HLA in healthy donors. Researchers ran the PCR with 60 Vbeta and 13 Jbeta primers. Assay used: immunoSEQ multiplex PCR; TCRdb lists only in-frame clones, some missing. The sample shows under 200,000 clones, approximately 73% of them seen only once. The germline V and J ends were trimmed by 2 bases and 6 bases, with 14 bases remaining between them. Germline CDR1 is SGHRS and CDR2 is YFSETQ. The CDR3 contains 14 residues. This clone appeared a few times. The material sequenced was PBMCs. The V gene is TRBV5-1, the J gene TRBJ1-2; D is possibly TRBD1 (5 bases). This sequence was found in a woman younger than 30 in good health and CMV-seropositive. The chain's CDR3 is CASSLSSRVDGYTF. The CDR3 bases are TGCGCCAGCAGCTTATCATCCAGGGTTGATGGCTACACCTTC.